Described below is a single TCR beta chain sequence and its context. These data belong to a study of control samples from healthy donors and cancer patients. The assay was immunoSEQ multiplex PCR, and TCRdb's table has in-frame clones only and misses some. The data hold approximately 120,000 clones, with around 87% observed a single time. The CDR3 length is 14 residues. Trimming took 6 bases from V and 0 from J, leaving 12 bases between them. Germline V gives CDR1 MNHEY, CDR2 SMNVEV (reference sequence). V is TRBV27 and J is TRBJ2-7, with D possibly TRBD2 on 6 matching bases. The source is a man in his forties in good health. Sequencing was performed on blood. CDR3 sequence reads: CASRLTTSSYEQYF. CDR3 nucleotides: TGTGCCAGCAGACTAACGACTAGCTCCTACGAGCAGTACTTC.